The 10 T cell receptor beta chains below come from one sample, sequenced in a study of technical replicates of blood from a few donors (TCRdb year 2017). The protocol used for the library was the immunoSEQ multiplex PCR assay. The table comes from immuneACCESS by way of TCRdb, which keeps in-frame sequences with V and J called. Part of the clones is missing from these tables; in studies checked, under half for an unresolved V gene and the rest for unknown reasons. The sample has 85,000 or so clones on record, around 94% of them singletons. In total, the top ten clones hold 0.26% of the sample. Sequenced input: T cells isolated from PBMCs. The receptor source for this set is a human donor in good health.

The chain has TRBV11-3 and TRBJ2-1; 7 bases are a match to TRBD2. V was clipped by 4 bases and J by 1 base; unmatched bases: 1. The length of the CDR3 is 14 residues. Germline loops: CDR1 SGHNT, CDR2 YENEEA. This CDR3 is CASSSGGSYNEQFF. CDR3 nucleotides: TGTGCCAGCAGCTCCGGGGGGTCCTACAATGAGCAGTTCTTC.

This chain links TRBV5-1 with TRBJ2-3; D may be TRBD2 (6 bases). This CDR3 contains 14 residues. With 6 bases removed from V and 3 bases from J, the gap between germline ends came to 14 bases. Germline lookup yields CDR1 SGHRS and CDR2 YFSETQ. CDR3 residues: CASNAGFRTDTQYF. The CDR3 nucleotides are TGCGCCAGCAACGCGGGGTTCAGAACAGATACGCAGTATTTT.

The chain couples TRBV5-1 to TRBJ2-5; perhaps TRBD1 as D (5 bases). The V end lost 2 bases, the J end lost 3 bases, and 17 bases lay between the germline ends. The CDR3 consists of 16 residues. The germline CDR1 and CDR2 sequences are SGHRS and YFSETQ. The CDR3 reads CASSFVVRQGEETQYF. CDR3 DNA: TGCGCCAGCAGCTTCGTTGTAAGGCAGGGCGAAGAGACCCAGTACTTC.

This chain joins TRBV11-2 and TRBJ2-5, with 10 bases aligning to TRBD2. CDR1 is SGHAT, CDR2 FQNNGV, per germline. The CDR3 totals 16 residues. Losses at the gene ends were 3 bases for V and 2 bases for J; bases not matched to a gene: 6. CDR3 sequence: CASSFRLAGDQETQYF. CDR3 coding DNA: TGTGCCAGCAGCTTCCGTCTAGCGGGGGATCAAGAGACCCAGTACTTC.

The chain joins TRBV5-4 to TRBJ2-5, with 8 bases aligning to TRBD1. The CDR3 extends over 15 amino acids. V lost 4 bases and J lost 4; bases outside the gene matches: 9. Germline V lookup: CDR1 SGHNT, CDR2 YYREEE (reference sequence). The DNA of the CDR3 is TGTGCCAGCAGCAATATACAGGGGGGAGGAGAGACCCAGTACTTC. This encodes CASSNIQGGGETQYF.

The chain uses TRBV6-1 and TRBJ1-1; D uncertain. Germline-derived CDR1 and CDR2 are MNHNS and SASEGT. Trimming cost V 4 bases and J 0 bases, with 6 bases left between them. The CDR3 extends over 13 amino acids. CDR3 residues: CASSGYMNTEAFF. CDR3 nucleotide sequence: TGTGCCAGCAGTGGTTATATGAACACTGAAGCTTTCTTT.

CDR3 loop: CASSLGDRYGYTF. CDR3 sequence (DNA): TGTGCCAGCAGCCTGGGGGACAGATATGGCTACACCTTC. The V call is TRBV7-3, the J call TRBJ1-2; 7 bases map to TRBD1. This CDR3 is 13 amino acids long. The germline gives CDR1 SGHTA, CDR2 FQGTGA. The V segment lost 5 bases and the J segment 5 bases; nucleotides outside the gene matches: 5.

The chain recombines TRBV14 with TRBJ2-5; perhaps TRBD2 as D (5 bases). The CDR3 loop spans 18 amino acids. Germline values: CDR1 SGHDN, CDR2 FVKESK. V was cut by 0 bases and J by 0 bases, with 17 bases left in between. The CDR3 loop reads CASSQDMRWGADQETQYF. CDR3 sequence (DNA): TGTGCCAGCAGCCAAGATATGCGTTGGGGAGCGGACCAAGAGACCCAGTACTTC.

Only one count was recorded for this clone. V is TRBV4-1 and J is TRBJ2-7, with 8 nucleotides matching TRBD1. V lost 5 bases, J lost 3 bases, and 9 bases stayed unmatched. The CDR3 length is 15 residues. CDR1 and CDR2 (germline): MGHRA, YSYEKL. CDR3 DNA sequence: TGCGCCAGCAGCGATCAATCCAGGGGGCTCTACGAGCAGTACTTC. Translated: CASSDQSRGLYEQYF.

The chain combines TRBV7-3 with TRBJ2-5, with D unclear. The germline gives CDR1 SGHTA, CDR2 FQGTGA. The CDR3 contains 13 residues. The ends were cut back, 5 bases at V and 1 base at J, with 8 bases in the middle. The CDR3 is CASSQGGQETQYF. The CDR3 nucleotides are TGTGCCAGCAGCCAAGGCGGCCAAGAGACCCAGTACTTC.